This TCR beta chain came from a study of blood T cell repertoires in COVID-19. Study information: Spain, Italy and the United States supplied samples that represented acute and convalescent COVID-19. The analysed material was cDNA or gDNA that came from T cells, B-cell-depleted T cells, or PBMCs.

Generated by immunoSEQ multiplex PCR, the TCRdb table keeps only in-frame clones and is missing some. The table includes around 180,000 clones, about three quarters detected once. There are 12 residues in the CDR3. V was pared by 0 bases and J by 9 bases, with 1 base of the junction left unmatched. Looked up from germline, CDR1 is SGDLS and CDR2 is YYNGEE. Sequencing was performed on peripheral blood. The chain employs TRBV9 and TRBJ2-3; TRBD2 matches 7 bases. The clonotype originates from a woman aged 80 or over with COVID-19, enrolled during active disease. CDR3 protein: CASSVEGGTQYF. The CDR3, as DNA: TGTGCCAGCAGCGTAGAGGGAGGGACGCAGTATTTT.